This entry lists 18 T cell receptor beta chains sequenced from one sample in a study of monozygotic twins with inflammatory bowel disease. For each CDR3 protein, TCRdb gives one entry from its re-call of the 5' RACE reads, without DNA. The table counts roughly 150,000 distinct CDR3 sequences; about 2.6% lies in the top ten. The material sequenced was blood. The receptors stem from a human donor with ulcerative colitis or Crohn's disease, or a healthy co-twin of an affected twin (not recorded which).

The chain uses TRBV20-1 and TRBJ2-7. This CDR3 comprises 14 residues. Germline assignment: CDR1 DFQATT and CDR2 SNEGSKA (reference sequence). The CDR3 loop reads CSAPHPGGSYEQYF.

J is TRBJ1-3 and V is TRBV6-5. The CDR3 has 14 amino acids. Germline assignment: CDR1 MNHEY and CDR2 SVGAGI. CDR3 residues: CASSLRHSGNTIYF.

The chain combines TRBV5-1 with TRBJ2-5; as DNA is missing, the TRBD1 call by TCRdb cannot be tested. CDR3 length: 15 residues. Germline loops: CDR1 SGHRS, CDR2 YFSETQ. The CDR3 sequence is CASSLGTARVETQYF.

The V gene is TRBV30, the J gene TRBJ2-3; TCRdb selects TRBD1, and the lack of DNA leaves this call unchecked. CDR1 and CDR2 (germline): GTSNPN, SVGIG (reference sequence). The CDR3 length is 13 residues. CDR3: CAWSVSGRNTQYF.

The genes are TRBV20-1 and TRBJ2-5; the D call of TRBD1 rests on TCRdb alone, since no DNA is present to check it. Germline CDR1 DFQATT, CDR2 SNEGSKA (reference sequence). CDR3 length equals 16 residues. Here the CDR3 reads CSARDQAGGHQETQYF.

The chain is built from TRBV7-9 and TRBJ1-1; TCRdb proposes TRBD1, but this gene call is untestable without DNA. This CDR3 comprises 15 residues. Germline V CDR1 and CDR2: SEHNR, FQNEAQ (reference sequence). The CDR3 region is CASSLQGSGNTEAFF.

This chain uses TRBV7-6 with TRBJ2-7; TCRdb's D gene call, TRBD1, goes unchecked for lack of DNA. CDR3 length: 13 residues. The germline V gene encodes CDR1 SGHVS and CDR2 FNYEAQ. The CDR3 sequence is CASSLSGAGEQYF. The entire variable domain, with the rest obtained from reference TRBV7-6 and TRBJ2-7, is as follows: GAGVSQSPRYKVTKRGQDVALRCDPISGHVSLYWYRQALGQGPEFLTYFNYEAQQDKSGLPNDRFSAERPEGSISTLTIQRTEQRDSAMYRCASSLSGAGEQYFGPGTRLTVT.

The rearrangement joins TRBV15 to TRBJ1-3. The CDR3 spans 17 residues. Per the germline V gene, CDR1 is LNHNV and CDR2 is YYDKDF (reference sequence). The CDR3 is CATSRLGEAAAGNTIYF.

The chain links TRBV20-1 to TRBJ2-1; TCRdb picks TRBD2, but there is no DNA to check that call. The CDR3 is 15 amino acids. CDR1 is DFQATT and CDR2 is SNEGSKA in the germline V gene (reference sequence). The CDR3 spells CSASTLAGIYNEQFF.

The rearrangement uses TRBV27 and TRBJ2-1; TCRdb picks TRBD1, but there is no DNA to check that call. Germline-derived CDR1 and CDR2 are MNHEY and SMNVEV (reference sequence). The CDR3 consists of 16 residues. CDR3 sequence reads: CASSLGGARSYNEQFF.

The CDR3 spells CAISEYLFQGYEQYF. This sequence joins TRBV10-3 and TRBJ2-7; TCRdb gives TRBD1 as the D gene, but with no DNA this cannot be confirmed. The CDR3 runs to 15 residues. Germline V gene lookup returns CDR1 ENHRY and CDR2 SYGVKD.

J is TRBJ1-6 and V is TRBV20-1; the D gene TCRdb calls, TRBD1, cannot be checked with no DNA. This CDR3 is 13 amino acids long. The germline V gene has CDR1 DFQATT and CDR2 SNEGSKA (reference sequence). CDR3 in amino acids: CSAQTGGTSPLHF.

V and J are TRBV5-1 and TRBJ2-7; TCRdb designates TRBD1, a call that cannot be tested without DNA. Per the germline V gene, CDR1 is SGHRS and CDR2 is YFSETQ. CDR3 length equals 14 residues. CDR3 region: CASSQGQGTYEQYF.

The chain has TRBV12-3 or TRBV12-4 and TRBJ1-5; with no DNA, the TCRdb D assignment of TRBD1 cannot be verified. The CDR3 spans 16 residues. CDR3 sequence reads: CASNQGGPDSNQPQHF.

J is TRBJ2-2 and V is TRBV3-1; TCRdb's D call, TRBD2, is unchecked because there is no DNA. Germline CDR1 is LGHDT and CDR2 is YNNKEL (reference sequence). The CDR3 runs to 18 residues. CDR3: CASSLGGLAGGPGGELFF.

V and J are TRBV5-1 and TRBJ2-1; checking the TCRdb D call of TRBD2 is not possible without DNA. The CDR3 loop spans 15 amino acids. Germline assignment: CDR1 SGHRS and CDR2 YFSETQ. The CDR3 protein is CASSSRSGGDNEQFF. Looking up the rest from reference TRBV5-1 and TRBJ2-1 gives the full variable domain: KAGVTQTPRYLIKTRGQQVTLSCSPISGHRSVSWYQQTPGQGLQFLFEYFSETQRNKGNFPGRFSGRQFSNSRSEMNVSTLELGDSALYLCASSSRSGGDNEQFFGPGTRLTVL.

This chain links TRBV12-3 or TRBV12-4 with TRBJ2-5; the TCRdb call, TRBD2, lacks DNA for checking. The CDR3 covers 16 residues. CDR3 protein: CASSLFAGGLRETQYF.

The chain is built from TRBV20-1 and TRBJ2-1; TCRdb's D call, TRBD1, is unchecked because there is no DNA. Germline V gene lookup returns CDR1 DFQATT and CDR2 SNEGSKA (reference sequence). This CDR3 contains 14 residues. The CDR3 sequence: CSDRTGGPTGEQFF.